This T cell receptor (beta chain) was obtained from a study of OX40 agonist ivuxolimab in advanced cancers. Method: immunoSEQ multiplex PCR; TCRdb's copy keeps in-frame clones and lacks some. The sample shows roughly 80,000 clones, roughly 90% of them seen only once. Looked up from germline, CDR1 is LNHDA and CDR2 is SQIVND (reference sequence). V shed 9 bases and J shed 1 base, with 4 bases lying between them. The CDR3 runs to 12 residues. The source material was CD4+ or CD8+ T cells sorted from blood, sampled in a trial of the OX40 agonist ivuxolimab. The chain couples TRBV19 to TRBJ2-6; D is unclear. The source of this sequence is an adult with an advanced solid tumor such as melanoma, head and neck, liver or kidney cancer. The CDR3 DNA sequence: TGTGCCAGACGATCTGGGGCCAACGTCCTGACTTTC. This translates into CARRSGANVLTF.